This T cell receptor (beta chain) was profiled in a study of T cell responses to AZD1222 COVID-19 vaccine. Study details: Both about-4-week and about-12-week second-dose recipients were combined.

Assay: immunoSEQ multiplex PCR; the TCRdb copy retains only in-frame clones and omits some. The profile shows more than 140,000 clones, around 88% of them singletons. Study-level findings and limits: Spike-specific TCR depth and breadth grew after two AZD1222 doses. Seropositive at baseline were only a handful of AZD1222 recipients. White British people made up most donors, females outnumbered males, and clonal diversity was possibly underestimated.

Notes on this clone: What it recognizes is unknown.

This CDR3 is 15 amino acids long. Germline assignment: CDR1 MNHEY and CDR2 SMNVEV (reference sequence). V lost 4 bases to trimming and J lost 1 base; unmatched junction nucleotides: 4. This chain uses TRBV27 with TRBJ2-4; TRBD1 agrees at 7 bases. This sample comprised peripheral blood, obtained on day 0 of AZD1222 vaccination. The receptor comes from an adult in good health. The CDR3 nucleotides are TGTGCCAGCAGTTCTATCAGGGGGGCCAAAAACATTCAGTACTTC. Encoded protein: CASSSIRGAKNIQYF.